These 5 T cell receptor beta chains came from one sample sequenced in a study of early T cells in non-severe SARS-CoV-2 infection. MiXCR, applied by TCRdb to the 5' RACE reads, yields one record per CDR3 protein. The sample comprises tens of thousands of distinct CDR3 sequences, around 11% of which are singletons, and around 12% rests with the top ten. Sample: whole blood, taken at baseline. The receptor set was obtained from an adult who was a healthcare worker with PCR-confirmed SARS-CoV-2 infection or an uninfected control (not recorded which).

This clonotype was seen many times. The chain uses TRBV28 and TRBJ2-7, with TRBD2 as a possible D gene (5 bases). This CDR3 contains 11 residues. In germline, CDR1 is MDHEN, CDR2 SYDVKM. V lost 10 bases, J lost 3 bases, and 10 bases lay in between. The CDR3 is CATPGYYEQYF. In nucleotides, the CDR3 is TGTGCCACCCCGGGATACTACGAGCAGTACTTC.

The V gene is TRBV7-2, the J gene TRBJ1-6; 10 bases are shared with TRBD1. Germline CDR1 and CDR2: SGHTA and FQGNSA. The CDR3 totals 15 residues. V lost 5 bases and J lost 7; bases outside the gene matches: 5. The CDR3 DNA reads TGTGCCAGCAGCGCACAGACAGGGGGCAATTCACCCCTCCACTTT. Amino acid sequence: CASSAQTGGNSPLHF.

V and J are TRBV7-3 and TRBJ1-1; D is possibly TRBD1 (5 bases). V lost 11 bases to trimming and J lost 1 base, with 23 bases between them. The CDR3 sequence is 16 residues long. Germline V gene data show CDR1 as SGHTA and CDR2 as FQGTGA. Written as DNA, the CDR3 is TGTGCCCCATTCCCACCCCCGACAGATCCGAACACTGAAGCTTTCTTT. Translating gives CAPFPPPTDPNTEAFF.

This chain links TRBV3-1 with TRBJ2-5; the D call may be TRBD1 or TRBD2 (5 bases each). Germline V CDR1 and CDR2: LGHDT, YNNKEL (reference sequence). The CDR3 contains 14 residues. V was shortened by 1 base and J by 7 bases, with 13 bases between the two germline ends. The CDR3 DNA reads as TGTGCCAGCAGCCAAGTGGTCGGGGCCGGGACCCAGTACTTC. Protein sequence: CASSQVVGAGTQYF.

This clonotype was counted many times. In DNA form, the CDR3 reads TGTGCCATCACGCCGACAGGGGAAAACATTCAGTACTTC. This codes for CAITPTGENIQYF. The chain recombines TRBV10-3 with TRBJ2-4, with 8 bases fitting TRBD1. CDR1 and CDR2 (germline): ENHRY, SYGVKD. V lost 7 bases and J lost 5; bases outside the gene matches: 4. CDR3 size: 13 residues.